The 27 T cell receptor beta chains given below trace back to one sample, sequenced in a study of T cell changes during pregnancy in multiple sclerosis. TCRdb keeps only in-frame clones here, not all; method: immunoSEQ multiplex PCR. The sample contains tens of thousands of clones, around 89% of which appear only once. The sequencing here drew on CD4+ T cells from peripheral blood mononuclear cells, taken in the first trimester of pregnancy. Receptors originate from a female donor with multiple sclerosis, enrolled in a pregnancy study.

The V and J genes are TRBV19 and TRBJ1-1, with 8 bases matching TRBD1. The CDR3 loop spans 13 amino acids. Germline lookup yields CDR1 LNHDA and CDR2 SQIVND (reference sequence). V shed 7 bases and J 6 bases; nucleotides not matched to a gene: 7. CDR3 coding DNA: TGTGCCAGTACCTTACAGGGGGTCTCTGAAGCTTTCTTT. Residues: CASTLQGVSEAFF.

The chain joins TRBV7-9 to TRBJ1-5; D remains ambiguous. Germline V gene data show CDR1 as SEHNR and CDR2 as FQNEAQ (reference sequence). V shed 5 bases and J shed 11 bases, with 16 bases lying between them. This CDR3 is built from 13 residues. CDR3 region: CASSHNLLGAQHF. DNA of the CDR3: TGTGCCAGCAGCCATAATTTACTGGGAGCCCAGCATTTT. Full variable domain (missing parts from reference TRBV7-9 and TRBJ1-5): DTGVSQNPRHKITKRGQNVTFRCDPISEHNRLYWYRQTLGQGPEFLTYFQNEAQLEKSRLLSDRFSAERPKGSFSTLEIQRTEQGDSAMYLCASSHNLLGAQHFGDGTRLSIL.

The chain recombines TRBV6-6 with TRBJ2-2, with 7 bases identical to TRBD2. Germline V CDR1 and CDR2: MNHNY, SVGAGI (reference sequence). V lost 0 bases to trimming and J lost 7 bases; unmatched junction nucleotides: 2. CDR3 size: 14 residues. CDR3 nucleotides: TGTGCCAGCAGTTACTCAGGGGAGGGCGGGGAGCTGTTTTTT. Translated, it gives CASSYSGEGGELFF.

The CDR3: CASSATGGIDPGSLHF. The CDR3 bases are TGCGCCAGCAGCGCAACCGGGGGAATCGATCCGGGATCCCTCCACTTT. V usage is TRBV5-1 and J usage is TRBJ1-6; D may be TRBD1 (5 bases). Germline V gene sequence: CDR1 SGHRS, CDR2 YFSETQ. With 4 bases removed from V and 14 bases from J, the gap between germline ends came to 25 bases. This CDR3 region has 16 residues.

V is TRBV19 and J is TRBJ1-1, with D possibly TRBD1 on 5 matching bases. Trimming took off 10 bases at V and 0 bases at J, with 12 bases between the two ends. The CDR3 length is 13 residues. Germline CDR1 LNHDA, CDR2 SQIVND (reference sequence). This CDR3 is CATRPGMNTEAFF. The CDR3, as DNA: TGTGCCACCCGGCCAGGGATGAACACTGAAGCTTTCTTT.

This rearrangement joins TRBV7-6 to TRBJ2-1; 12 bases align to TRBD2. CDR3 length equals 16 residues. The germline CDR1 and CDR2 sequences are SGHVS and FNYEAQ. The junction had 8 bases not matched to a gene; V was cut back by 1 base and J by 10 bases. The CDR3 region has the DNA TGTGCCAGCAGCTTAGGGACTAGCGGGGAAACTAGGGAGCAGTTCTTC. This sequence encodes CASSLGTSGETREQFF.

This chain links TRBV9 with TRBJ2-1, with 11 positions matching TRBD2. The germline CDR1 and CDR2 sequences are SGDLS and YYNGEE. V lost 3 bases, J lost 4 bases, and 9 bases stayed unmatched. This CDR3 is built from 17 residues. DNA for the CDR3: TGTGCCAGCAGCGGAAATTTAGCGGGAGGGCTGTACAATGAGCAGTTCTTC. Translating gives CASSGNLAGGLYNEQFF.

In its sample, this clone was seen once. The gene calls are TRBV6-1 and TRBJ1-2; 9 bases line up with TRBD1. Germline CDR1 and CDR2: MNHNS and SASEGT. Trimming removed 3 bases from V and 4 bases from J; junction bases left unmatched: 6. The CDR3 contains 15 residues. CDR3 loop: CASSELTGGGYGYTF. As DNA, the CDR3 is TGTGCCAGCAGTGAGCTGACAGGGGGTGGCTATGGCTACACCTTC.

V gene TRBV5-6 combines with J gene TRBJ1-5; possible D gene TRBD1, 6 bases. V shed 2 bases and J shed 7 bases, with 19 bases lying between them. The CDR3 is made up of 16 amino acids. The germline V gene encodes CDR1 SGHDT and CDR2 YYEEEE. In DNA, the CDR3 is TGTGCCAGCAGCTTCAACGAGCAGGGGTCTGGGCAGCCCCAGCATTTT. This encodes CASSFNEQGSGQPQHF.

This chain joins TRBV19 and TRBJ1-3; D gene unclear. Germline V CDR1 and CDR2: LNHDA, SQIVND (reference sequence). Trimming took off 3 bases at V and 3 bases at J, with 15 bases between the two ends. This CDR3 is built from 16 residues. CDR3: CASSILDPTGGNTIYF. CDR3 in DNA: TGTGCCAGTAGTATTTTAGACCCCACGGGTGGAAACACCATATATTTT.

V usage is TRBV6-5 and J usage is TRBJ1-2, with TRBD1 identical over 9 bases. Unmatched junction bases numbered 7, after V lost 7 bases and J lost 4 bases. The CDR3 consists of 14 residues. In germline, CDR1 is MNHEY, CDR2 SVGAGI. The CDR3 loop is CASINPGQGYGYTF. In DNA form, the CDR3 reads TGTGCCAGCATTAACCCGGGACAGGGCTATGGCTACACCTTC.

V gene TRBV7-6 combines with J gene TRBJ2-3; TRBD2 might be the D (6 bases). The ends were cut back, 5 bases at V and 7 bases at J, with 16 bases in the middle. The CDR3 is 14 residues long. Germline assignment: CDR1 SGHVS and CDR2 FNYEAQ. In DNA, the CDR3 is TGTGCCAGCAGCCTGGGACTGCCAAGGAATACGCAGTATTTT. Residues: CASSLGLPRNTQYF.

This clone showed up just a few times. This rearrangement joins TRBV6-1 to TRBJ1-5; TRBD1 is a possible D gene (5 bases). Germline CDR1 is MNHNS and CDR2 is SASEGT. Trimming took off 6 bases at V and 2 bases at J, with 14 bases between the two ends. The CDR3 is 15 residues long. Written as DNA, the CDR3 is TGTGCCAGCAGCCCTATCTCGACAGGCAATCAGCCCCAGCATTTT. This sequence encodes CASSPISTGNQPQHF.

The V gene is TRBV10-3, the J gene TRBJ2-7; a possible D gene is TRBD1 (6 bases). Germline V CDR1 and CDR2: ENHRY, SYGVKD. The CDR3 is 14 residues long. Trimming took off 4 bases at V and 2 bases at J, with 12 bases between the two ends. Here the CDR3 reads CAISVGTQTYEQYF. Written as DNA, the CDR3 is TGTGCCATCAGTGTCGGGACACAAACCTACGAGCAGTACTTC.

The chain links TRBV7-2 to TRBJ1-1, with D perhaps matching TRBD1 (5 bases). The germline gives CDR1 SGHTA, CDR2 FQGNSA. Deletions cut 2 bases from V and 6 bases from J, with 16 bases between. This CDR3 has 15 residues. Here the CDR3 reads CASSLSDTGHPEAFF. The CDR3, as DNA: TGTGCCAGCAGCTTATCGGACACCGGTCATCCTGAAGCTTTCTTT.

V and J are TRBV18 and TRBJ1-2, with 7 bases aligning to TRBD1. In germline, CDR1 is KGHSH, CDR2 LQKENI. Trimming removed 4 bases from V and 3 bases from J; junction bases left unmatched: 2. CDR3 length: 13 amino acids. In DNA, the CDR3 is TGTGCCAGCTCACGCGGGACAGACTATGGCTACACCTTC. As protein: CASSRGTDYGYTF.

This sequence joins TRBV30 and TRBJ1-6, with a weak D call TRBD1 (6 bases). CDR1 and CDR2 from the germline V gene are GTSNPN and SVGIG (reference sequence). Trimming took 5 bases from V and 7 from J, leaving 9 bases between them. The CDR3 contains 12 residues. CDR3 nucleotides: TGTGCCTGGTACGACAGGAATTCACCCCTCCACTTT. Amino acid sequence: CAWYDRNSPLHF.

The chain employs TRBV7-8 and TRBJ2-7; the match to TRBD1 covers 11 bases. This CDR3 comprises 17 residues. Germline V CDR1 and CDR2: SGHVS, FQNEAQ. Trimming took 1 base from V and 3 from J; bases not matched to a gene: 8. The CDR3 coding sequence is TGTGCCAGCAGCTTAGAGGGACAGGGGGTTACAATCTACGAGCAGTACTTC. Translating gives CASSLEGQGVTIYEQYF.

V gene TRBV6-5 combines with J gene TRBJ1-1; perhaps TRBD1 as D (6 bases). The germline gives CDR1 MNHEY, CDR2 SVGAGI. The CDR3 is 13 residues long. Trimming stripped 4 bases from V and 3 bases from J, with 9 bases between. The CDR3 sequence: CASSLQGDTEAFF. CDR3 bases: TGTGCCAGCAGTTTACAGGGTGACACTGAAGCTTTCTTT.

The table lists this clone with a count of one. As DNA, the CDR3 is TGTGCCAGCACCGCACAGAACACTGAAGCTTTCTTT. Its protein product is CASTAQNTEAFF. V gene TRBV6-5 combines with J gene TRBJ1-1; D ambiguous. The V and J ends lost 7 bases and 1 base respectively, with 7 bases between them. Looked up from germline, CDR1 is MNHEY and CDR2 is SVGAGI. The CDR3 has 12 residues.

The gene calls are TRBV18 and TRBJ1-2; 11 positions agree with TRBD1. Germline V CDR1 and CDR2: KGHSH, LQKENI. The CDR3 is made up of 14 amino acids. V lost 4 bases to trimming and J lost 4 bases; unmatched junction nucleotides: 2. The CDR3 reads CASSQDRGPYGYTF. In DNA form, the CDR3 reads TGTGCCAGCTCACAGGACAGGGGGCCCTATGGCTACACCTTC.

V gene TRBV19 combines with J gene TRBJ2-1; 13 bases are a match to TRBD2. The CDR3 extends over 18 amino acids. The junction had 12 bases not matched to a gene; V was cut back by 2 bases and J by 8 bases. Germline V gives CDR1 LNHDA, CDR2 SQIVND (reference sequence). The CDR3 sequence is CASSIYSGLAGVVYEQFF. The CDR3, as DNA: TGTGCCAGTAGTATATATTCAGGACTAGCGGGAGTGGTGTATGAGCAGTTCTTC.

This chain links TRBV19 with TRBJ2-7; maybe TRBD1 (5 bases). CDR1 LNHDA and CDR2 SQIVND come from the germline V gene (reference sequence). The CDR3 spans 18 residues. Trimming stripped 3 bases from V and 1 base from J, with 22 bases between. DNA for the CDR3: TGTGCCAGTAGTATCCTCCAGCTCGGACAAGGGATTTCCTACGAGCAGTACTTC. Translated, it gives CASSILQLGQGISYEQYF.

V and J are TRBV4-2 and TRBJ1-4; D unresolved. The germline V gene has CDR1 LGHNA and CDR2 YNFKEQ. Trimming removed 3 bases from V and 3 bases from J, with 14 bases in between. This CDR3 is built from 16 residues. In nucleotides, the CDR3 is TGTGCCAGCAGCCAGGACCCCGGAGCGGCTAATGAAAAACTGTTTTTT. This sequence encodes CASSQDPGAANEKLFF.

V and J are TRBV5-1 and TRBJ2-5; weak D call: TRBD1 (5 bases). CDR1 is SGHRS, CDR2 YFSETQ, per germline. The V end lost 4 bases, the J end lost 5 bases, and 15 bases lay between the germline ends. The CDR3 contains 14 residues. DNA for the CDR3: TGCGCCAGCAGCCCCCGGACACTTCCGGAGACCCAGTACTTC. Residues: CASSPRTLPETQYF. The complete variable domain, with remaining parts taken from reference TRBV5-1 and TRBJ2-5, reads KAGVTQTPRYLIKTRGQQVTLSCSPISGHRSVSWYQQTPGQGLQFLFEYFSETQRNKGNFPGRFSGRQFSNSRSEMNVSTLELGDSALYLCASSPRTLPETQYFGPGTRLLVL.

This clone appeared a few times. Here the CDR3 reads CASSIRVRTEAFF. CDR3 DNA: TGTGCCAGTAGTATACGGGTTCGCACTGAAGCTTTCTTT. The chain combines TRBV19 with TRBJ1-1, with D hard to call. The CDR3 contains 13 residues. Trimming removed 2 bases from V and 4 bases from J, with 8 bases in between. Germline V gene lookup returns CDR1 LNHDA and CDR2 SQIVND (reference sequence).

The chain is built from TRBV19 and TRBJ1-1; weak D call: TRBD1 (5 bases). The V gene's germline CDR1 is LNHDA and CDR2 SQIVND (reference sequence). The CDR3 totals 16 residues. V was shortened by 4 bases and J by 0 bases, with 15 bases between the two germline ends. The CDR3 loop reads CASSTYQGRMNTEAFF. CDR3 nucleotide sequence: TGTGCCAGTAGTACGTATCAGGGTCGCATGAACACTGAAGCTTTCTTT.